Listed below are T cell receptor beta chains from one sample, sequenced in a study of identifying expanded T cells in peripheral blood. Produced via immunoSEQ multiplex PCR; TCRdb's table is partial and in-frame only. The sample lists 91,000 or so clones; about 88% were seen once. The sequencing sample was made of blood. The receptors shown here come from a person between 18 and 75 years old in good health. Each CDR3 is given with its conserved first and last residue. The D gene is left open where the match is weak. A row's size may be missing; if present it is once, few, many or a size class.

>-|-|TRBV13|TRBJ2-1
TGTGCCAGCAGCTTAGGCTCCCCCATGAACAATGAGCAGTTCTTC
CASSLGSPMNNEQFF
>-|TRBD1|TRBV9|TRBJ1-1
TGTGCCAGCAGTCTAACAGGGGTAGCCACTGAAGCTTTCTTT
CASSLTGVATEAFF
>-|-|TRBV9|TRBJ2-3
TGTGCCAGCAGCGTAGACGGGGGCACAGATACGCAGTATTTT
CASSVDGGTDTQYF
>once|TRBD1|TRBV27|TRBJ1-1
TGTGCCAGCAGTTTAGAGTTCCCAGGGGGGGCGTCTGAAGCTTTCTTT
CASSLEFPGGASEAFF
>-|-|TRBV6-5|TRBJ2-1
TGTGCCAGCAGTTACCGTAGCAGATCGAACAATGAGCAGTTCTTC
CASSYRSRSNNEQFF
>once|TRBD1|TRBV6-6|TRBJ1-2
TGTGCCAGCAGTTTAGGGACAGGGGGCGAAGGCTACACCTTC
CASSLGTGGEGYTF
>-|-|TRBV19|TRBJ1-1
TGTGCCAGTAGTCCCGGGACGGCTAACACTGAAGCTTTCTTT
CASSPGTANTEAFF
>-|TRBD2|TRBV27|TRBJ2-7
TGTGCCAGCAGTTTATCATTGGGACTAGCGGACTACGAGCAGTACTTC
CASSLSLGLADYEQYF
>-|TRBD2|TRBV10-2|TRBJ2-2
TGCGCCAGCAGTGAGATAGCGGGAGGGCCCCGGACCGGGGAGCTGTTTTTT
CASSEIAGGPRTGELFF
>-|TRBD1|TRBV9|TRBJ1-1
TGTGCCAGCAGCCACACAGGGGTCACTGAAGCTTTCTTT
CASSHTGVTEAFF
>-|-|TRBV2|TRBJ2-1
TGTGCCAGCAGTGAAAGTACGGGAGCCACCTACAATGAGCAGTTCTTC
CASSESTGATYNEQFF
>-|-|TRBV5-4|TRBJ2-1
TGTGCCAGCAGCTCAAAGGGTAATGAGCAGTTCTTC
CASSSKGNEQFF
>-|-|TRBV19|TRBJ2-2
TGTGCCAGTAGAGGAGGGTCCACCGGGGAGCTGTTTTTT
CASRGGSTGELFF
>-|TRBD2|TRBV30|TRBJ2-1
TGTGCCTGGAATAGCGGGGGGGCCACTGAGCAGTTCTTC
CAWNSGGATEQFF
>-|-|TRBV18|TRBJ2-5
TGTGCCAGCTCACCAGCGGGTCAAGAGACCCAGTACTTC
CASSPAGQETQYF
>-|-|TRBV2|TRBJ2-7
TGTGCCAGCAGTGAGACCCACTCCTACGAGCAGTACTTC
CASSETHSYEQYF
>-|TRBD1|TRBV5-4|TRBJ2-3
TGTGCCAGCAGCAGGGACAGGGGGCGGACAGATACGCAGTATTTT
CASSRDRGRTDTQYF
>-|-|TRBV30|TRBJ1-1
TGTGCCGTGAACGGGGCTCGGGGCACTGAAGCTTTCTTT
CAVNGARGTEAFF
>-|-|TRBV10-3|TRBJ2-5
TGTGCCATCAGTGAGAGGAAAGTCGGGGCGGGTTATGGAGAGACCCAGTACTTC
CAISERKVGAGYGETQYF